This TCR beta chain was sequenced in a study of T cell repertoires in cytomegalovirus infection. CDR3 length: 13 residues. Germline V gene data show CDR1 as PRHDT and CDR2 as FYEKMQ (reference sequence). The junction had 4 bases not matched to a gene; V was cut back by 5 bases and J by 5 bases. TCRdb re-called the reads through MiXCR, storing one row per CDR3 protein. The data contain approximately 250,000 distinct CDR3 sequences, over 20% of them singletons. This clonotype has just a few counts. The V call is TRBV13, the J call TRBJ2-5, with 8 nucleotides matching TRBD1. The clonotype comes from a human donor in good health (CMV status not recorded). Some clones in this sample may be carry-over from other donors' samples. The specimen sequenced was CD8+ T cells from PBMCs. The CDR3 nucleotides read TGTGCCAGCAGCACCAGGGGGCTGGAGACCCAGTACTTC. Translating it yields CASSTRGLETQYF.